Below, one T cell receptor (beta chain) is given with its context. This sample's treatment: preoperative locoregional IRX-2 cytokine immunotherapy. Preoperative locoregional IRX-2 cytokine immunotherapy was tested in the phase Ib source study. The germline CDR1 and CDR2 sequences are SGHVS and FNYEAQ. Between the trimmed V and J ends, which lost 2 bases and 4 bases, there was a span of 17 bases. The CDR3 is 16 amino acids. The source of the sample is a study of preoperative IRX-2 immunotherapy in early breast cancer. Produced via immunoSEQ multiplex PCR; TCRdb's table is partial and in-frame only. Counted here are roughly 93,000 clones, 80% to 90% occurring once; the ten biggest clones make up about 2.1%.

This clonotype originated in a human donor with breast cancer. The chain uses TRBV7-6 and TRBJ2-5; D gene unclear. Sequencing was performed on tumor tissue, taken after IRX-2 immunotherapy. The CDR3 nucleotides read TGTGCCAGCAGCTTAATCTTCGGAACATCAGGAGAGACCCAGTACTTC. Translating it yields CASSLIFGTSGETQYF.